The rows below give T cell receptor beta chains drawn from one sample of a study of neoadjuvant anti-PD-1 for oral cavity cancer. Clones were sequenced by immunoSEQ multiplex PCR, and TCRdb holds only the in-frame ones, with some missing. Of about 72,000 clones detected, around 83% appear once; the ten largest clones hold roughly 3.4%. The sequencing here drew on PBMCs, taken before nivolumab (anti-PD-1) treatment. The origin of the receptors is a person aged 35-80 years with oral cavity squamous cell carcinoma. Each CDR3 is given with its conserved first and last residue. Each record gives: D gene, clone size, V gene, J gene, CDR3 DNA, CDR3 protein. A D gene is named only where the DNA matches it firmly. The size of a clone is reported for some rows only, either as once, few or many, or as a class for expanded clones.

D gene: TRBD2; clone size: once; V gene: TRBV11-1; J gene: TRBJ2-5; CDR3 DNA: TGTGCCAGCAGCTTGGGGTACGGGACTAACCAAGAGACCCAGTACTTC; CDR3 protein: CASSLGYGTNQETQYF
D gene: TRBD2; clone size: -; V gene: TRBV5-1; J gene: TRBJ2-3; CDR3 DNA: TGCGCCAGCAGCGCCTTCCGGACTAGCTCTCCCGCAGATACGCAGTATTTT; CDR3 protein: CASSAFRTSSPADTQYF
D gene: -; clone size: -; V gene: TRBV15; J gene: TRBJ1-1; CDR3 DNA: TGTGCCACCAGCATTCGAAACACTGAAGCTTTCTTT; CDR3 protein: CATSIRNTEAFF
D gene: -; clone size: -; V gene: TRBV6-1; J gene: TRBJ1-5; CDR3 DNA: TGTGCCAGCAGTGACTATAGCAATCAGCCCCAGCATTTT; CDR3 protein: CASSDYSNQPQHF
D gene: -; clone size: -; V gene: TRBV11-2; J gene: TRBJ1-2; CDR3 DNA: TGTGCCAGCAGCTTAATGGGGATAGGGGGATCCACCATTGGCTACACCTTC; CDR3 protein: CASSLMGIGGSTIGYTF
D gene: -; clone size: -; V gene: TRBV6-5; J gene: TRBJ1-5; CDR3 DNA: TGTGCCAGCAGTTACTCGAGCCTCTATAGCAATCAGCCCCAGCATTTT; CDR3 protein: CASSYSSLYSNQPQHF
D gene: -; clone size: -; V gene: TRBV7-9; J gene: TRBJ1-5; CDR3 DNA: TGTGCCAGCAGCGGAAGGGGGTCGGGGAAGAGGCGCAATCAGCCCCAGCATTTT; CDR3 protein: CASSGRGSGKRRNQPQHF
D gene: -; clone size: once; V gene: TRBV5-1; J gene: TRBJ2-1; CDR3 DNA: TGCGCCAGCAGCCCCCTCGGTGGGCAAAACAATGAGCAGTTCTTC; CDR3 protein: CASSPLGGQNNEQFF
D gene: -; clone size: few; V gene: TRBV28; J gene: TRBJ2-1; CDR3 DNA: TGTGCCAGCAGTCTGGACAGTCTTAATGAGCAGTTCTTC; CDR3 protein: CASSLDSLNEQFF
D gene: -; clone size: once; V gene: TRBV6-5; J gene: TRBJ2-7; CDR3 DNA: TGTGCCAGCAGTCGCAACCCGGGGAGCTCCTACGAGCAGTACTTC; CDR3 protein: CASSRNPGSSYEQYF
D gene: TRBD1; clone size: -; V gene: TRBV11-3; J gene: TRBJ1-4; CDR3 DNA: TGTGCCAGCAGCTCAACAGGGGTTAGAAAGGAAAAACTGTTTTTT; CDR3 protein: CASSSTGVRKEKLFF
D gene: -; clone size: -; V gene: TRBV6-1; J gene: TRBJ1-6; CDR3 DNA: TGTGCCAGCGCCGGGATCTCTAATAATTCACCCCTCCACTTT; CDR3 protein: CASAGISNNSPLHF
D gene: -; clone size: -; V gene: TRBV9; J gene: TRBJ1-1; CDR3 DNA: TGTGCCAGCAGCGTCCTGCGAATGAACACTGAAGCTTTCTTT; CDR3 protein: CASSVLRMNTEAFF
D gene: -; clone size: -; V gene: TRBV6-6; J gene: TRBJ2-3; CDR3 DNA: TGTGCCAGCAGGTCCGGCGCGACAGATACGCAGTATTTT; CDR3 protein: CASRSGATDTQYF
D gene: -; clone size: -; V gene: TRBV7-3; J gene: TRBJ2-1; CDR3 DNA: TGTGCCAGCAGCTCTTGGGGAGAGCAGTTCTTC; CDR3 protein: CASSSWGEQFF
D gene: -; clone size: -; V gene: TRBV30; J gene: TRBJ1-3; CDR3 DNA: TGTGCCTGGAGTGTCGGGGGGGCATCTGGAAACACCATATATTTT; CDR3 protein: CAWSVGGASGNTIYF
D gene: -; clone size: -; V gene: TRBV5-1; J gene: TRBJ1-5; CDR3 DNA: TGCGCCAGCAGCTTGGGTGGGATTAATCAGCCCCAGCATTTT; CDR3 protein: CASSLGGINQPQHF
D gene: -; clone size: -; V gene: TRBV6-5; J gene: TRBJ1-2; CDR3 DNA: TGTGCCAGCAGTGCGTTAGGGGGAGGCTACACCTTC; CDR3 protein: CASSALGGGYTF
D gene: -; clone size: -; V gene: TRBV10-1; J gene: TRBJ2-5; CDR3 DNA: TGCGCCAGCACAGGGACGGTGGGAGAGACCCAGTACTTC; CDR3 protein: CASTGTVGETQYF
D gene: -; clone size: -; V gene: TRBV7-6; J gene: TRBJ1-1; CDR3 DNA: TGTGCCAGCCTGAACCCCAAAAGGGGCACTGAAGCTTTCTTT; CDR3 protein: CASLNPKRGTEAFF
D gene: TRBD2; clone size: -; V gene: TRBV6-6; J gene: TRBJ2-7; CDR3 DNA: TGTGCCAGCAGTTACGTTGCTAGCGGGAGTGGCGAGCAGTACTTC; CDR3 protein: CASSYVASGSGEQYF
D gene: -; clone size: -; V gene: TRBV10-1; J gene: TRBJ2-7; CDR3 DNA: TGCGCCAGCAGTAGAGGGGGGCGCTACGAGCAGTACTTC; CDR3 protein: CASSRGGRYEQYF
D gene: TRBD2; clone size: -; V gene: TRBV6-1; J gene: TRBJ2-1; CDR3 DNA: TGTGCCAGCAGTGAAGCAACTAGCGGGAGAAATGAGCAGTTCTTC; CDR3 protein: CASSEATSGRNEQFF
D gene: -; clone size: -; V gene: TRBV19; J gene: TRBJ2-2; CDR3 DNA: TGTGCCAGTAGTATCGGGATTTCCTCGGACACCGGGGAGCTGTTTTTT; CDR3 protein: CASSIGISSDTGELFF
D gene: TRBD1; clone size: -; V gene: TRBV11-2; J gene: TRBJ1-2; CDR3 DNA: TGTGCCAGCAGCACGGGGGACAGTTTATATGGCTACACCTTC; CDR3 protein: CASSTGDSLYGYTF
D gene: -; clone size: -; V gene: TRBV5-1; J gene: TRBJ2-7; CDR3 DNA: TGCGCCAGCAGCTTGGGGGGTGCAGGGGAGCAGTACTTC; CDR3 protein: CASSLGGAGEQYF
D gene: -; clone size: -; V gene: TRBV30; J gene: TRBJ1-3; CDR3 DNA: TGTGCCTGGAGGTTATCGTCTGGAAACACCATATATTTT; CDR3 protein: CAWRLSSGNTIYF
D gene: -; clone size: -; V gene: TRBV19; J gene: TRBJ1-1; CDR3 DNA: TGTGCCAGCACCCCCGGGACATACACTGAAGCTTTCTTT; CDR3 protein: CASTPGTYTEAFF
D gene: -; clone size: once; V gene: TRBV5-1; J gene: TRBJ2-1; CDR3 DNA: TGCGCCAGCAGCTTGGCCGGGGACAATAATTACAATGAGCAGTTCTTC; CDR3 protein: CASSLAGDNNYNEQFF
D gene: -; clone size: -; V gene: TRBV4-1; J gene: TRBJ2-1; CDR3 DNA: TGCGCCAGCAGACAATCGGCGGGGACATACAATGAGCAGTTCTTC; CDR3 protein: CASRQSAGTYNEQFF
D gene: TRBD1; clone size: -; V gene: TRBV5-1; J gene: TRBJ2-2; CDR3 DNA: TGCGCCAGCATCTCGGACAGGGGCACCGGGGAGCTGTTTTTT; CDR3 protein: CASISDRGTGELFF
D gene: TRBD1; clone size: -; V gene: TRBV10-1; J gene: TRBJ2-7; CDR3 DNA: TGCGCCAGCAGCATAGGGGGCCACGAGCAGTACTTC; CDR3 protein: CASSIGGHEQYF
D gene: -; clone size: -; V gene: TRBV7-3; J gene: TRBJ2-2; CDR3 DNA: TGTGCCAGCAGCTGGGCCTATAGCACCGGGGAGCTGTTTTTT; CDR3 protein: CASSWAYSTGELFF
D gene: -; clone size: -; V gene: TRBV4-1; J gene: TRBJ2-1; CDR3 DNA: TGCGCCAGCAGCCAAGATGGGTGGGGGGGCCAGAGCTCCTACAATGAGCAGTTCTTC; CDR3 protein: CASSQDGWGGQSSYNEQFF
D gene: -; clone size: -; V gene: TRBV7-9; J gene: TRBJ1-2; CDR3 DNA: TGTGCCAGCAGCTTAGTGGTTGGCGTCAGGGAACCCTATGGCTACACCTTC; CDR3 protein: CASSLVVGVREPYGYTF
D gene: -; clone size: few; V gene: TRBV5-1; J gene: TRBJ2-6; CDR3 DNA: TGCGCCAGCAGCCTCTCGACAGTGTCTGGGGCCAACGTCCTGACTTTC; CDR3 protein: CASSLSTVSGANVLTF
D gene: TRBD1; clone size: few; V gene: TRBV10-2; J gene: TRBJ2-3; CDR3 DNA: TGCGCCAGCAGCTCGGGACAGGGGGTCACAGATACGCAGTATTTT; CDR3 protein: CASSSGQGVTDTQYF
D gene: -; clone size: once; V gene: TRBV29-1; J gene: TRBJ2-2; CDR3 DNA: TGCAGCGTTGGGGGACGGAGTCGAACCGGGGAGCTGTTTTTT; CDR3 protein: CSVGGRSRTGELFF
D gene: -; clone size: -; V gene: TRBV27; J gene: TRBJ2-1; CDR3 DNA: TGTGCCAGCAGTTTCCGAGAGCGCGATGAGCAGTTCTTC; CDR3 protein: CASSFRERDEQFF
D gene: TRBD1; clone size: -; V gene: TRBV5-1; J gene: TRBJ1-1; CDR3 DNA: TGCGCCAGCAGCAGTACAGGGGGGGACACTGAAGCTTTCTTT; CDR3 protein: CASSSTGGDTEAFF
D gene: -; clone size: -; V gene: TRBV11-3; J gene: TRBJ2-1; CDR3 DNA: TGTGCCAGCAGCTTAGAACAGAAACCCTACAATGAGCAGTTCTTC; CDR3 protein: CASSLEQKPYNEQFF
D gene: -; clone size: -; V gene: TRBV5-5; J gene: TRBJ1-4; CDR3 DNA: TGTGCCAGCAGCCTTCTCAGCCTCTCTAATGAAAAACTGTTTTTT; CDR3 protein: CASSLLSLSNEKLFF
D gene: TRBD2; clone size: -; V gene: TRBV10-1; J gene: TRBJ2-1; CDR3 DNA: TGCGCCAGCAGTACCTCTCTAGCGGGGGGTAACAATGAGCAGTTCTTC; CDR3 protein: CASSTSLAGGNNEQFF
D gene: TRBD1; clone size: once; V gene: TRBV7-9; J gene: TRBJ1-2; CDR3 DNA: TGTGCCAGCAGCCAAACAGGGGGCAGTGGCTACACCTTC; CDR3 protein: CASSQTGGSGYTF
D gene: -; clone size: -; V gene: TRBV27; J gene: TRBJ2-2; CDR3 DNA: TGTGCCAGCAGTTTTGGCGGGAACACCGGGGAGCTGTTTTTT; CDR3 protein: CASSFGGNTGELFF
D gene: -; clone size: -; V gene: TRBV30; J gene: TRBJ2-5; CDR3 DNA: TGTGCCTGGAGCCCGGGATGGAAAGAGACCCAGTACTTC; CDR3 protein: CAWSPGWKETQYF
D gene: -; clone size: few; V gene: TRBV27; J gene: TRBJ2-2; CDR3 DNA: TGTGCCAGCAGTTTAAGTAGAACTTCACAATACACCGGGGAGCTGTTTTTT; CDR3 protein: CASSLSRTSQYTGELFF
D gene: TRBD1; clone size: -; V gene: TRBV28; J gene: TRBJ1-2; CDR3 DNA: TGTGCCAGCAGGACCCCTCAGGGGGGGGCGGGCTATGGCTACACCTTC; CDR3 protein: CASRTPQGGAGYGYTF
D gene: -; clone size: -; V gene: TRBV5-1; J gene: TRBJ1-1; CDR3 DNA: TGCGCCAGCAGCGCGGGGATGAACACTGAAGCTTTCTTT; CDR3 protein: CASSAGMNTEAFF
D gene: -; clone size: -; V gene: TRBV9; J gene: TRBJ1-5; CDR3 DNA: TGTGCCAGCAGCCCCTCCGGGGACGTTCAGCCCCAGCATTTT; CDR3 protein: CASSPSGDVQPQHF
D gene: TRBD1; clone size: -; V gene: TRBV27; J gene: TRBJ1-5; CDR3 DNA: TGTGCCAGCAGATCCTCAGGGGGAGGAAATCAGCCCCAGCATTTT; CDR3 protein: CASRSSGGGNQPQHF
D gene: TRBD2; clone size: -; V gene: TRBV5-1; J gene: TRBJ2-2; CDR3 DNA: TGCGCCAGCAGCTTGGGACTAGCGGGGTTTCTAGGGAACACCGGGGAGCTGTTTTTT; CDR3 protein: CASSLGLAGFLGNTGELFF
D gene: -; clone size: -; V gene: TRBV7-9; J gene: TRBJ2-3; CDR3 DNA: TGTGCCAGCAGCTCTCAAACAGATACGCAGTATTTT; CDR3 protein: CASSSQTDTQYF
D gene: -; clone size: -; V gene: TRBV2; J gene: TRBJ2-7; CDR3 DNA: TGTGCCAGCAGTGATTGGTTTAACGGCAGGGGCTACGAGCAGTACTTC; CDR3 protein: CASSDWFNGRGYEQYF